These 28 T cell receptor beta chains were sequenced from one sample in a study of Ad26.COV2.S vaccination and SARS-CoV-2 variants. TCRdb keeps only in-frame clones here, not all; method: immunoSEQ multiplex PCR. There are hundreds of thousands of clones in the sample; 70% to 90% occur only once, and approximately 12% lies in the top ten. Regarding treatment: some 20 received Ad26.COV2.S at low or high dose, single or two shots; 5 received placebo; per-sample allocation not given. Samples were taken on day 63 after the first vaccine or placebo injection. Source: peripheral blood, taken in a trial of Ad26.COV2.S vaccine versus placebo. These receptors were collected from a person between 18 and 65 years old who received the Ad26.COV2.S COVID-19 vaccine or a placebo.

The chain recombines TRBV7-9 with TRBJ1-1; 7 positions agree with TRBD1. Germline V CDR1 and CDR2: SEHNR, FQNEAQ (reference sequence). This CDR3 is built from 14 residues. CDR3 residues: CVSQGGLLNTEAFF. The CDR3 DNA is TGTGTCTCGCAGGGGGGACTCCTTAACACTGAAGCTTTCTTT.

This clone was seen only a few times. This rearrangement joins TRBV14 to TRBJ2-3; TRBD2 agrees at 11 bases. This CDR3 spans 16 amino acids. The germline V gene encodes CDR1 SGHDN and CDR2 FVKESK. With V trimmed by 1 base and J by 2 bases, 2 bases remained unmatched. CDR3 in DNA: TGTGCCAGCAGCCAAGGACTAGCGGGGTACACAGATACGCAGTATTTT. Translated: CASSQGLAGYTDTQYF.

The chain has TRBV21-1 and TRBJ1-1. TRBV21-1 has pseudogene status. The CDR3 covers 14 residues. The CDR3 bases are TGTGCCAGCATCCCAAAGTACTCGAACACTGAAGCTTTCTTT. This gives the protein CASIPKYSNTEAFF.

The rearrangement links TRBV28 to TRBJ2-1; 13 positions agree with TRBD2. The V gene end was trimmed by 1 base and the J gene end by 5 bases; junction bases not matched to a gene: 8. CDR1 is MDHEN and CDR2 is SYDVKM in the germline V gene. This CDR3 contains 18 residues. CDR3 region: CASSLSPVGLAGHNEQFF. The CDR3 bases are TGTGCCAGCAGTTTATCACCCGTGGGACTAGCGGGGCACAATGAGCAGTTCTTC.

The rearrangement links TRBV19 to TRBJ1-1; TRBD1 agrees at 8 bases. Per the germline V gene, CDR1 is LNHDA and CDR2 is SQIVND (reference sequence). The V gene end was trimmed by 6 bases and the J gene end by 4 bases; junction bases not matched to a gene: 7. This CDR3 has 14 residues. Here the CDR3 reads CASSLRGLGTEAFF. The CDR3, as DNA: TGTGCCAGTAGCCTCAGGGGGCTTGGCACTGAAGCTTTCTTT. Full variable domain (rest looked up from reference TRBV19 and TRBJ1-1): DGGITQSPKYLFRKEGQNVTLSCEQNLNHDAMYWYRQDPGQGLRLIYYSQIVNDFQKGDIAEGYSVSREKKESFPLTVTSAQKNPTAFYLCASSLRGLGTEAFFGQGTRLTVV.

This chain uses TRBV12-3 or TRBV12-4 with TRBJ1-6; D is unresolved. Trimming took 7 bases from V and 6 from J, leaving 10 bases between them. This CDR3 has 13 amino acids. The CDR3 bases are TGTGCCAGCATGGGCAGGAGTAATTCACCCCTCCACTTT. Translation gives CASMGRSNSPLHF.

There are a few counts of this clone. The gene calls are TRBV5-6 and TRBJ2-7; D is undetermined. Germline V gene data show CDR1 as SGHDT and CDR2 as YYEEEE. V lost 0 bases and J 4 bases, leaving 20 bases between the germline ends. The CDR3 has 17 amino acids. The CDR3 bases are TGTGCCAGCAGCTTGGGACCGTTACAAACCCGTCGATACGAGCAGTACTTC. Its translation: CASSLGPLQTRRYEQYF.

The chain joins TRBV5-4 to TRBJ2-2; 7 bases line up with TRBD1. The CDR3 is made up of 18 amino acids. Germline loops: CDR1 SGHNT, CDR2 YYREEE (reference sequence). V shed 0 bases and J 4 bases; nucleotides not matched to a gene: 12. The CDR3 bases are TGTGCCAGCAGCTTGGCCGACAGGGCTGAGAGGGGCACCGGGGAGCTGTTTTTT. Its protein product is CASSLADRAERGTGELFF.

This clone turned up a few times. The V and J genes are TRBV3-1 (or the pseudogene TRBV3-2) and TRBJ1-1, with unresolved D. V lost 0 bases and J 1 base, leaving 15 bases between the germline ends. Germline-derived CDR1 and CDR2 are LGHDT and YNNKEL (reference sequence). The CDR3 totals 17 residues. Written as DNA, the CDR3 is TGTGCCAGCAGCCAAGAGGCTCGCGTGGCAGCGAACACTGAAGCTTTCTTT. It is translated as CASSQEARVAANTEAFF.

The rearrangement joins TRBV7-6 to TRBJ2-3, with 10 bases identical to TRBD2. The CDR3 runs to 16 residues. Unmatched junction bases numbered 6, after V lost 5 bases and J lost 1 base. Germline lookup yields CDR1 SGHVS and CDR2 FNYEAQ. CDR3 residues: CASSPQRGGGTDTQYF. The CDR3, as DNA: TGTGCCAGCAGCCCCCAGCGGGGGGGCGGCACAGATACGCAGTATTTT.

This clone was seen a handful of times. The V and J genes are TRBV7-8 and TRBJ1-5; 9 bases align to TRBD1. Germline CDR1 and CDR2: SGHVS and FQNEAQ. The CDR3 totals 14 residues. V shed 4 bases, J shed 5 bases, and the junction held 3 bases outside the gene matches. CDR3 protein: CASSSTGGDQPQHF. For the CDR3, the DNA is TGTGCCAGCAGCTCGACAGGGGGGGATCAGCCCCAGCATTTT.

The chain combines TRBV18 with TRBJ2-7, with 11 bases identical to TRBD2. Germline V gives CDR1 KGHSH, CDR2 LQKENI. The V gene end was trimmed by 2 bases and the J gene end by 0 bases; junction bases not matched to a gene: 9. This CDR3 spans 18 amino acids. CDR3 amino acids: CASSPGTSGRGNSYEQYF. CDR3 in DNA: TGTGCCAGCTCACCAGGCACTAGCGGGAGAGGGAACTCCTACGAGCAGTACTTC.

The chain couples TRBV6-2 or TRBV6-3 to TRBJ2-2; D uncertain. The CDR3 consists of 16 residues. V lost 2 bases, J lost 7 bases, and 17 bases lay in between. CDR1 and CDR2 (germline): MNHEY, SVGEGT. The CDR3 nucleotides read TGTGCCAGCAGTTACGAGGTGCCATCTCCGGACGGGGAGCTGTTTTTT. Translated, it gives CASSYEVPSPDGELFF.

This sequence joins TRBV5-5 and TRBJ2-5; 12 nucleotides line up with TRBD1. This CDR3 spans 16 amino acids. CDR1 is SGHKS and CDR2 is YYEKEE in the germline V gene (reference sequence). J gave up 5 bases and V 3 bases, and 8 bases lay outside the gene matches. The CDR3, as DNA: TGTGCCAGCAGCTATACCGGGACAGGGGGCGGTGAGACCCAGTACTTC. It specifies CASSYTGTGGGETQYF.

This chain uses TRBV7-6 with TRBJ2-5, with unresolved D. V lost 1 base and J lost 0, with 6 bases in between. In germline, CDR1 is SGHVS, CDR2 FNYEAQ. CDR3 length: 14 residues. CDR3 loop: CASSLVADQETQYF. The CDR3 DNA reads as TGTGCCAGCAGCTTAGTGGCAGACCAAGAGACCCAGTACTTC.

The genes are TRBV4-1 and TRBJ2-1; TRBD2 agrees at 8 bases. J gave up 5 bases and V 6 bases, and 6 bases lay outside the gene matches. From germline, CDR1 is MGHRA and CDR2 YSYEKL. This CDR3 spans 14 amino acids. The CDR3 DNA reads TGCGCCAGCAGTCCCGCTAGCGGGCACAATGAGCAGTTCTTC. The encoded protein is CASSPASGHNEQFF.

The V call is TRBV25-1, the J call TRBJ2-1, with unresolved D. The CDR3 covers 15 residues. Trimming took off 2 bases at V and 7 bases at J, with 15 bases between the two ends. The germline gives CDR1 MGHDK, CDR2 SYGVNS. The CDR3 nucleotides are TGTGCCAGCAGTGAAACTGGAATCTTAGGGAATGAGCAGTTCTTC. This encodes CASSETGILGNEQFF. The full variable domain, in which reference TRBV25-1 and TRBJ2-1 provide the parts outside the CDR3, is EADIYQTPRYLVIGTGKKITLECSQTMGHDKMYWYQQDPGMELHLIHYSYGVNSTEKGDLSSESTVSRIRTEHFPLTLESARPSHTSQYLCASSETGILGNEQFFGPGTRLTVL.

The chain carries TRBV6-6 and TRBJ2-5; TRBD1 matches at 9 bases. Germline assignment: CDR1 MNHNY and CDR2 SVGAGI (reference sequence). CDR3 length equals 16 residues. J gave up 3 bases and V 2 bases, and 7 bases lay outside the gene matches. The CDR3 nucleotides read TGTGCCAGCAGTTACGGGGACAGGGTTTGGGAAGAGACCCAGTACTTC. Protein product: CASSYGDRVWEETQYF.

This clone was found once. The V gene is TRBV18, the J gene TRBJ2-6; tentatively, D is TRBD1 (6 bases). V was pared by 4 bases and J by 0 bases, with 16 bases between. This CDR3 comprises 18 residues. The germline CDR1 and CDR2 sequences are KGHSH and LQKENI. The CDR3, as DNA: TGTGCCAGCTCACTTACAGGACAGAGAGACTCTGGGGCCAACGTCCTGACTTTC. Translated: CASSLTGQRDSGANVLTF.

This clone occurred a few times. The chain uses TRBV5-1 and TRBJ2-7; 11 bases match TRBD2. This CDR3 contains 14 residues. J lost 3 bases, V lost 2 bases, and 1 base had no gene match. Germline V CDR1 and CDR2: SGHRS, YFSETQ. The CDR3 is CASSLGTSGYEQYF. CDR3 bases: TGCGCCAGCAGCTTAGGGACTAGCGGCTACGAGCAGTACTTC.

The chain couples TRBV6-5 to TRBJ2-1; TRBD1 aligns across 8 bases. From germline, CDR1 is MNHEY and CDR2 SVGAGI. The CDR3 is 13 amino acids. The ends lost 10 bases at V and 4 bases at J; junction bases unmatched: 6. The CDR3 reads CANARGHYNEQFF. CDR3 DNA: TGTGCCAATGCCAGGGGGCATTACAATGAGCAGTTCTTC.

This sequence joins TRBV5-1 and TRBJ1-1, with no clear D. Germline CDR1 SGHRS, CDR2 YFSETQ. The V end lost 0 bases, the J end lost 8 bases, and 5 bases lay between the germline ends. The CDR3 runs to 11 residues. In nucleotides, the CDR3 is TGCGCCAGCAGCTTGGACAAAGAAGCTTTCTTT. Encoded protein: CASSLDKEAFF.

The V call is TRBV18, the J call TRBJ2-3; D remains ambiguous. This CDR3 spans 15 amino acids. Germline V gene lookup returns CDR1 KGHSH and CDR2 LQKENI. The ends were cut back, 8 bases at V and 7 bases at J, with 22 bases in the middle. The CDR3 sequence is CASSRRQATSNTQYF. CDR3 nucleotides: TGTGCCAGCAGCAGGCGGCAGGCCACAAGTAATACGCAGTATTTT. Full variable domain (rest looked up from reference TRBV18 and TRBJ2-3): NAGVMQNPRHLVRRRGQEARLRCSPMKGHSHVYWYRQLPEEGLKFMVYLQKENIIDESGMPKERFSAEFPKEGPSILRIQQVVRGDSAAYFCASSRRQATSNTQYFGPGTRLTVL.

CDR3 nucleotides: TGTGCCAGCAGTCCCTCAACAAATGCCTACGAGCAGTACTTC. Its protein is CASSPSTNAYEQYF. V usage is TRBV7-8 and J usage is TRBJ2-7; D is uncertain. The CDR3 contains 14 residues. CDR1 and CDR2 from the germline V gene are SGHVS and FQNEAQ. V shed 6 bases and J shed 2 bases, with 14 bases lying between them. Supplemented by reference TRBV7-8 and TRBJ2-7, the full variable domain reads GAGVSQSPRYKVAKRGQDVALRCDPISGHVSLFWYQQALGQGPEFLTYFQNEAQLDKSGLPSDRFFAERPEGSVSTLKIQRTQQEDSAVYLCASSPSTNAYEQYFGPGTRLTVT.

With respect to this clone: A read error may produce the germline difference seen at one junction end. The chain combines TRBV6-2 or TRBV6-3 with TRBJ2-7, with D maybe TRBD2 (7 bases). The CDR3 runs 16 residues. Germline assignment: CDR1 MNHEY and CDR2 SVGEGT. The CDR3 DNA follows: TGTGCCAGCAGTTACCCCTTCGCGGGGGCCTCCCACGAGCAGTACTTC. This gives the protein CASSYPFAGASHEQYF.

The chain uses TRBV5-1 and TRBJ1-1, with D unresolved. Germline V gene sequence: CDR1 SGHRS, CDR2 YFSETQ. Between the trimmed V and J ends, which lost 2 bases and 1 base, there was a span of 12 bases. The CDR3 is 15 amino acids. The CDR3 sequence is CASSFQRGSNTEAFF. The CDR3 DNA follows: TGCGCCAGCAGCTTCCAACGCGGATCGAACACTGAAGCTTTCTTT.

For this clone: Distinct nucleotide sequences in the sample also encode this CDR3. The chain links TRBV4-3 to TRBJ2-5; D is uncertain. Germline CDR1 LGHNA, CDR2 YSLEER. CDR3 size: 14 residues. V was cut by 1 base and J by 2 bases, with 8 bases left in between. This CDR3 reads CASSQGPSQETQYF. In DNA form, the CDR3 reads TGCGCCAGCAGCCAAGGACCTTCACAAGAGACCCAGTACTTC.

V usage is TRBV5-6 and J usage is TRBJ2-7; TRBD2 is a possible D gene (6 bases). This CDR3 comprises 13 residues. The V and J ends lost 5 bases and 3 bases respectively, with 12 bases between them. CDR1 and CDR2 from the germline V gene are SGHDT and YYEEEE. The CDR3 spells CASSPQGGYEQYF. The CDR3, as DNA: TGTGCCAGCAGTCCTCAGGGAGGCTACGAGCAGTACTTC. Full variable domain (outside the CDR3, taken from reference TRBV5-6 and TRBJ2-7): DAGVTQSPTHLIKTRGQQVTLRCSPKSGHDTVSWYQQALGQGPQFIFQYYEEEERQRGNFPDRFSGHQFPNYSSELNVNALLLGDSALYLCASSPQGGYEQYFGPGTRLTVT.